Listed below are T cell receptor beta chains from one sample, sequenced in a study of STAT5B mutations in CD4+ large granular lymphocyte leukemia. Data came from immunoSEQ multiplex PCR; TCRdb stores just in-frame clones and leaves some out. Of around 30,000 clones in the sample, 65% to 80% were seen once. Material: CD4+ T cells from blood buffy coats. These receptors all stem from a human donor in good health. CDR3s include the opening cysteine and the closing phenylalanine or tryptophan. Fields, in order: clone size, J gene, V gene, D gene, CDR3 protein, CDR3 DNA. The D gene is left open where the match is weak. Expanded clones are given a class, and other clones once, few, many or no size at all.

clone size: NA; J gene: TRBJ1-1; V gene: TRBV6-5; D gene: NA; CDR3 protein: CASSYSMVQTNTEAFF; CDR3 DNA: TGTGCCAGCAGTTACTCGATGGTACAAACTAACACTGAAGCTTTCTTT
clone size: NA; J gene: TRBJ1-1; V gene: TRBV6-6; D gene: NA; CDR3 protein: CASSPQVSTEAFF; CDR3 DNA: TGTGCCAGCAGTCCTCAGGTCAGTACTGAAGCTTTCTTT
clone size: once; J gene: TRBJ2-5; V gene: TRBV12-5; D gene: TRBD1; CDR3 protein: CASVVGTGEVETQYF; CDR3 DNA: TGTGCTAGTGTAGTCGGGACAGGGGAAGTGGAGACCCAGTACTTC
clone size: NA; J gene: TRBJ2-7; V gene: TRBV10-3; D gene: NA; CDR3 protein: CAISERGQRSDEQYF; CDR3 DNA: TGTGCCATCAGTGAGCGAGGGCAACGCTCCGACGAGCAGTACTTC
clone size: NA; J gene: TRBJ1-3; V gene: TRBV6-5; D gene: NA; CDR3 protein: CASSYARGGNTIYF; CDR3 DNA: TGTGCCAGCAGTTACGCTCGGGGAGGTAACACCATATATTTT
clone size: NA; J gene: TRBJ1-2; V gene: TRBV6-1; D gene: NA; CDR3 protein: CASSDRRTYGGYTF; CDR3 DNA: TGTGCCAGCAGTGACAGGAGGACGTATGGGGGCTACACCTTC
clone size: NA; J gene: TRBJ1-1; V gene: TRBV6-5; D gene: TRBD1; CDR3 protein: CASTPGQGENTEAFF; CDR3 DNA: TGTGCCAGCACCCCCGGACAGGGGGAAAACACTGAAGCTTTCTTT
clone size: NA; J gene: TRBJ2-2; V gene: TRBV7-6; D gene: NA; CDR3 protein: CASSRVAANTGELFF; CDR3 DNA: TGTGCCAGCAGCCGAGTAGCCGCGAACACCGGGGAGCTGTTTTTT
clone size: NA; J gene: TRBJ1-1; V gene: TRBV2; D gene: NA; CDR3 protein: CASIPAQRTEAFF; CDR3 DNA: TGTGCCAGCATTCCGGCCCAGCGGACTGAAGCTTTCTTT
clone size: NA; J gene: TRBJ1-1; V gene: TRBV25-1; D gene: NA; CDR3 protein: CASRGYTEAFF; CDR3 DNA: TGTGCCAGCAGGGGGTACACTGAAGCTTTCTTT